Listed here are 2 T cell receptor beta chains from one sample, sequenced in a study of cytomegalovirus exposure and HLA in healthy donors. The PCR ran on 60 Vbeta and 13 Jbeta primers. The protocol was immunoSEQ multiplex PCR, while the TCRdb copy is restricted to in-frame clones and leaves out a portion. The sample lists around 90,000 clones; approximately 80% were seen once. The specimen was PBMCs. The receptor source for this set is a male donor in good health and CMV-seropositive.

This clone was found once. The chain recombines TRBV6-5 with TRBJ2-1; 8 nucleotides match TRBD2. V shed 6 bases, J shed 2 bases, and the junction held 3 bases outside the gene matches. The CDR3 covers 14 residues. Looked up from germline, CDR1 is MNHEY and CDR2 is SVGAGI. CDR3 nucleotide sequence: TGTGCCAGCAGGCCGGGACTAGCCTACAATGAGCAGTTCTTC. Residues: CASRPGLAYNEQFF.

This clone was counted between two and nine times. V gene TRBV6-5 combines with J gene TRBJ1-1; D is unresolved. This CDR3 contains 13 residues. V gave up 4 bases and J gave up 4 bases, with 10 bases separating them. Germline V CDR1 and CDR2: MNHEY, SVGAGI. The chain's CDR3 is CASSFQAFTEAFF. DNA for the CDR3: TGTGCCAGCAGTTTTCAGGCTTTCACTGAAGCTTTCTTT.